The rows below give T cell receptor beta chains drawn from one sample of a study of radiotherapy plus CTLA-4 blockade in lung cancer. The repertoire was sequenced with immunoSEQ multiplex PCR; TCRdb's copy has only in-frame clones and lacks some. The sample lists about 14,000 clones, 87% seen once, with approximately 15% in the top ten. This material consisted of peripheral blood, taken from a patient treated with radiotherapy plus ipilimumab. These receptors all stem from a human donor with non-small cell lung cancer that progressed on radiotherapy plus ipilimumab. Some clones in this sample may be carry-over from other donors' samples. Each CDR3 is given without its conserved first and last residue.

TRBV19,TRBJ1-1,ASSLLRDSNAF
TRBV10-2,NA,ASSELTKDRGREQY
TRBV15,TRBJ1-1,ATSRDTRTGIRYTEAF
TRBV30,TRBJ1-5,AWSGADRGRFGQPQH
TRBV6-1,TRBJ2-2,ASVAVNTGELF
TRBV7-3,TRBJ1-1,ASSVDSGGGTEAF
TRBV7-7,TRBJ2-7,ASSPHTGSYEQY
TRBV2,TRBJ1-5,ASTGTGNQPQH
TRBV6-4,TRBJ2-2,ASSDLVTGELF
TRBV27,TRBJ1-5,ASSTGYSNQPQH